This T cell receptor beta chain was sequenced in a study of graft-versus-host responses after intestinal transplantation. Regarding the study as a whole: GvH clonotypes were identified within recipient marrow, with a subset emerging first in ileum or blood.

Here immunoSEQ multiplex PCR was the method, and the copy in TCRdb shows in-frame clones only, minus some. The table records approximately 79,000 clones, roughly 80% of them present only once. A word on this clone: What it recognizes is unknown.

This CDR3 spans 16 amino acids. The V segment lost 4 bases and the J segment 0 bases; nucleotides outside the gene matches: 4. Germline lookup yields CDR1 SNHLY and CDR2 FYNNEI. The chain links TRBV2 to TRBJ1-3; 9 bases are a match to TRBD1. Sequenced material: unstimulated CD4+ T cells sorted from spleen or lymph node cells, taken before intestinal transplant. The sequence derives from a human donor who received an intestinal transplant. CDR3 bases: TGTGCCAGCAGTGGGGACAGGGTGCTCTCTGGAAACACCATATATTTT. This encodes CASSGDRVLSGNTIYF.